This TCR beta chain came from a study of cytomegalovirus exposure and HLA in healthy donors (dated by TCRdb to about 2017). Looking at the study overall: An earlier analysis of several hundred of the donors reported about 260 Gb of sequence data and 90 million to 120 million unique TCR beta sequences obtained from about 179 million T cells. About 330 gigabases of sequencing data and 70 million to 95 million unique TCR sequences made up an early release that covered approximately 650 HLA-typed donors. The genetic ancestry cluster associated with self-reported Caucasian donors included 81% of the approximately 410 genotyped donors. The study aimed to test whether signatures of past pathogen exposure could be identified by cataloging public T cell receptors. The study profiled the T cell repertoires of 500 to 800 subjects by immunosequencing and related them to cytomegalovirus serostatus. Besides the first cohort of around 670 subjects, a separate validation cohort made up of 90 to 150 different subjects was used. High-throughput TCR immunosequencing, statistical association of individual TCRs with disease status, and machine learning were combined to predict cytomegalovirus infection status. In a later analysis, previously published TCR beta repertoires from several hundred donors were re-analyzed and high-resolution HLA genotyping was added so that TCR occurrence patterns could be studied. Rather than using new phenotypic data, the later analysis identified candidate immune exposures from TCR beta sequences and from how often those sequences occurred across donors. An earlier analysis of fewer than 700 of the donors applied high-throughput TCR beta sequencing to assess whether each TCR beta V gene segment acted as functional or pseudogenic. Donor age, sex, ethnicity and CMV serostatus were compiled together with the repertoire data. A later genetic analysis used genome-wide SNP genotypes for about three fifths of the 666 donors, treating that subset as a discovery cohort. Every repertoire in the discovery cohort had been generated on one and the same sequencing platform. HLA typing included class I and class II loci at four-digit resolution. The number of donors typed differed by locus, with about 629-640 for A, B, C, DRB1 and DQB1, about 500 for DQA1, about 610 for DPA1, and around 460 for DPB1. Four or five DR-DQ haplotypes were treated as single units for association and clustering because of strong linkage in the cohort. Across some 400 genotyped donors of the cohort, an average of approximately 200,000 unique TCR beta nucleotide sequences per donor were sequenced, and around 20% of those sequences were non-productive.

Overall study outcomes, separate from this receptor: Because some donors lacked HLA typing at each locus, the association tests relied only on the typed subset. Three of the identified cytomegalovirus-associated TCR beta chains were confirmed in vitro to be specific for cytomegalovirus antigens. In a later genetic analysis, fewer N-insertions in productive TCRs were reported among donors in an Asian-associated ancestry cluster than the roughly 700-donor mean. At a false discovery rate of 0.05, a later analysis linked under 20,000 TCR beta sequences to specific HLA alleles. Presence/absence analyses assumed roughly uniform sequencing depth across donors, an assumption that may not hold. In a later analysis, HLA-associated TCR beta chains were found to be more clonally expanded and to have lower generation probabilities than equally common non-associated chains. Because counts were too low, roughly 17 rarely observed V segments, including chromosome 9 orphons, were left out of the earlier analysis of approximately 500 of the donors. Immune exposure information for the cohort was limited to CMV serostatus. When HLA alleles, especially DR and DQ, strongly co-occurred, attributing TCR associations to individual alleles was difficult. Linkage disequilibrium might explain the correlated functional status among segregating V segments, but an unknown experimental factor could not be ruled out. According to the authors, the approach could potentially be generalized to other disease states and immunological phenotypes. The 87-base-pair reads could not distinguish some IMGT-functional V segments, including TRBV6-2 and TRBV6-3, so those segments were excluded. A later analysis found that TCR association rates varied across HLA loci, with DRB1 alleles showing the most associated TCRs and HLA-C alleles the fewest. Several of the top co-occurrence clusters appeared to be linked to parvovirus B19, influenza, CMV and Epstein-Barr virus, according to a later analysis. This cohort had only TCR beta chains sequenced, and the lack of alpha or paired-chain data limited which features could be detected. The classifier was reported to diagnose cytomegalovirus status with high specificity and sensitivity in both the original cohort and the validation cohort. Across donors, most TCR sequences were observed very rarely, whereas some public TCRs were present in many individuals. A further reported finding was that TCR beta sequences accurately predicted the HLA-A and HLA-B alleles for most subjects in the first cohort. A later analysis found that most CMV-associated TCR beta chains appeared HLA-restricted, with HLA associations seemingly driven largely by CMV exposure. In the study, approximately 160 TCR beta chains were listed as associated with cytomegalovirus. A group of highly shared sequence variants was considered likely to be a technical artifact of the sequencing pipeline. Broadly in line with IMGT annotations, most TCR beta V segments showed up in productive rearrangements about 90% or about 30% of the time in an earlier analysis of approximately 640 of the donors. A later genetic analysis associated a missense DCLRE1C variant with V-gene and J-gene trimming of TCR beta chains, and an independent cohort replicated the association.

The cohort comprised fewer than 750 healthy bone marrow donors. Cohort members were all nominally healthy when sampled, although unrecorded immune exposures were likely present. The donor was CMV seronegative and was included in the group of a few hundred seronegative cohort members. A peripheral blood sample was collected from each donor, and TCR beta sequencing was performed on peripheral blood mononuclear cells. Genomic DNA was extracted from the blood cell samples with the Qiagen DNeasy Blood Extraction Kit. Per the germline V gene (reference sequence), PRHDT is the CDR1 and FYEKMQ is the CDR2. Trimming removed 4 bases from V and 6 bases from J, leaving 15 bases between the germline ends. The CDR3 starts with the cysteine, ends with the phenylalanine, and has 15 residues. Solely the CDR3 DNA is kept, with 45 bases framed from the first base. A remark on this clone: Its antigen specificity is not known. No quality values exist for individual bases; no much larger clone is one base distant.

To prepare the library, the immunoSEQ multiplex PCR assay was applied. The multiplex PCR relied on a mix of 60 forward primers for TCR Vbeta segments and 13 reverse primers for TCR Jbeta segments. The CDR3 region of rearranged TCR beta genes was amplified from genomic DNA with a multiplex PCR assay. The amplified TCR beta libraries were sequenced on the Illumina HiSeq System as 87-base-pair reads. The authors' analysis ran thus. Across the 670 or so repertoires, a later analysis counted 80 million or so unique TCR beta chains, some 11 million of which were shared by at least two donors. To remove PCR and sequencing errors, raw reads were error-corrected and collapsed into unique sequences using a nearest-neighbor algorithm that merged closely related sequences. V, D and J gene segments were assigned by aligning CDR3 sequences to IMGT reference sequences. For a sequence to be retained, a match of at least six nucleotides to both a V gene segment and a J gene segment was required. Rearrangements were called productive when the CDR3 lacked stop codons and stayed in frame with V and J; all others were non-productive. CDR3 was defined according to IMGT convention as the region running from the second conserved V-encoded cysteine to the conserved J-encoded phenylalanine. Sequences without an unambiguous match to a single V gene segment were excluded from the earlier analysis of about 630 of the donors. An earlier analysis of roughly 590 of the donors called V segments functional above 56.7% productive rearrangements and segregating when the between-donor standard deviation exceeded 5%. A statistical classification framework was built for diagnosing cytomegalovirus status from the catalog of TCR beta chain sequences. In a later analysis, V and J genes were assigned by comparing TCR nucleotide sequences against IMGT/GENE-DB human TR gene sequences. The TCRdist pipeline was used in a later analysis to assign CDR3 sequences and most-parsimonious VDJ recombination scenarios. In a later analysis, each TCR beta chain was defined by its CDR3 amino acid sequence together with its V-gene family, and reads without a unique V-gene family were excluded. In a later analysis, a few hundred highly shared, low-generation-probability nucleotide sequences were removed to address suspected cross-contamination and a sequencing artifact. In a later analysis, a clonal expansion index for each public chain was calculated from normalized within-repertoire ranks of inferred template counts. A later analysis computed generation probabilities with a VDJ recombination model fitted to out-of-frame rearrangements, and checked the results against IGoR. Hypergeometric tests were used in a later analysis to score TCR-TCR, TCR-HLA and TCR-CMV co-occurrence, with a repertoire-size bias correction applied to the TCR pairs. In a later analysis, false discovery rates were estimated by permuting HLA or CMV assignments 20 times. In a later analysis, co-occurring TCRs were grouped using DBSCAN, and TCRdist sequence similarity was added for clustering within HLA-allele-positive subsets. Co-occurrence clustering excluded repertoires with fewer than 30,000 or more than 120,000 public chains, plus five with anomalous nucleotide sharing. The source is immuneACCESS, and TCRdb retained only in-frame sequences with V and J called. Part of the clones is not carried over; for the studies checked, unresolved V genes explain less than half of this, and the remainder is unexplained. V and J calls and clone size are given by that table; D and trimming were obtained from the DNA. This sample comprises about 150,000 clones, 60% to 80% of them detected only once. The ten largest clones represent 3% to 4.5% of the sample.

Material for sequencing was PBMCs. The TCR sequence derives from a male donor in good health and CMV-seronegative. The receptor chain draws on TRBV13 and TRBJ2-2; the D gene is perhaps TRBD1, from 6 matching bases. The CDR3 region: CASSSQGNRAGELFF. The DNA is as follows: TGTGCCAGCAGCTCACAGGGAAATAGGGCCGGGGAGCTGTTTTTT.